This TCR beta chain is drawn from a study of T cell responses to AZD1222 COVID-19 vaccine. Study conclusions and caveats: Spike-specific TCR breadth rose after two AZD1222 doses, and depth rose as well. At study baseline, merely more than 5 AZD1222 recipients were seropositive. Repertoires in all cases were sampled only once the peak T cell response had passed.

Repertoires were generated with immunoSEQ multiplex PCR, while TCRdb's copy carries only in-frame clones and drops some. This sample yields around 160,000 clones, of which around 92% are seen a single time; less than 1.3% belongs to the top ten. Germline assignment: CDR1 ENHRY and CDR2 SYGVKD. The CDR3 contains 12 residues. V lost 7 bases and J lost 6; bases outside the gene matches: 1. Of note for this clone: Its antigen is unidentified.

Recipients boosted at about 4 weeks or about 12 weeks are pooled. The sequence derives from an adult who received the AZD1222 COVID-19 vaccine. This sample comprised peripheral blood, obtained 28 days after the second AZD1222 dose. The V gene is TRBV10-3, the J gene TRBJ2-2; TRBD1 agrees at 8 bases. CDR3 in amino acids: CAITGGAGELFF. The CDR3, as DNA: TGTGCCATCACAGGGGGCGCCGGGGAGCTGTTTTTT.